What follows are 25 T cell receptor beta chains derived from one specimen sequenced in a study of shared clonotypes between healthy human individuals. TCRdb keeps only in-frame clones here, not all; method: immunoSEQ multiplex PCR. The table includes more than 2 million clones, about 95% detected once. The naive CD8 subset, CD45RO-negative cells positively selected for CCR7, excluded terminally differentiated effector memory CD45RA+ cells. Input material: naive CD8+ T cells sorted from blood. These TCRs come from a man aged 18 to 29 in good health.

Note on this clone: The DNA is left out, because the CDR3 cannot be placed on it with certainty; the CDR3 is given as TCRdb lists it. V gene TRBV7-2 combines with J gene TRBJ1-2; whether TRBD1, the table's D call, matches the DNA was not checked. The V gene's germline CDR1 is SGHTA and CDR2 FQGNSA. Counting both end residues, the CDR3 totals 18 amino acids. This CDR3 is CASSLEAFWPRVIDGYTF.

The chain couples TRBV6-5 to TRBJ1-2; the D gene is possibly TRBD1 (5 bases). Trimming stripped 0 bases from V and 3 bases from J, with 14 bases between. Germline CDR1 reads MNHEY; CDR2 reads SVGAGI. CDR3 length: 16 amino acids. The CDR3 DNA reads as TGTGCCAGCAGTTACTCAAGGGAGGGGAGGGACTATGGCTACACCTTC. Its protein product is CASSYSREGRDYGYTF.

The J gene is TRBJ2-3, the V gene TRBV9, with 8 bases matching TRBD1. The V gene's germline CDR1 is SGDLS and CDR2 YYNGEE. The CDR3 totals 15 residues. V lost 4 bases to trimming and J lost 3 bases; unmatched junction nucleotides: 7. The CDR3 spells CASSPWGQVTDTQYF. The DNA of the CDR3 is TGTGCCAGCAGCCCATGGGGACAGGTGACAGATACGCAGTATTTT. The full variable domain, rest sourced from reference TRBV9 and TRBJ2-3, is DSGVTQTPKHLITATGQRVTLRCSPRSGDLSVYWYQQSLDQGLQFLIQYYNGEERAKGNILERFSAQQFPDLHSELNLSSLELGDSALYFCASSPWGQVTDTQYFGPGTRLTVL.

The chain joins TRBV27 to TRBJ2-7, with 9 bases fitting TRBD2. Germline CDR1 and CDR2: MNHEY and SMNVEV (reference sequence). After removal of 6 bases from V and 6 bases from J, the junction contained 12 bases not matched to a gene. The CDR3 is 15 amino acids. CDR3 amino acids: CASRVAGAGSREQYF. The CDR3 region has the DNA TGTGCCAGCAGAGTAGCGGGAGCGGGTTCTCGCGAGCAGTACTTC.

The gene calls are TRBV9 and TRBJ1-1; D uncertain. The V and J ends lost 3 bases and 1 base respectively, with 10 bases between them. Per germline, CDR1 SGDLS and CDR2 YYNGEE. The CDR3 spans 14 residues. As DNA, the CDR3 is TGTGCCAGCAGCGCTTCGACAACGAACACTGAAGCTTTCTTT. It yields the protein CASSASTTNTEAFF.

J is TRBJ1-5 and V is TRBV4-1; a weak D match, TRBD1 (6 bases). V lost 2 bases and J lost 2, with 16 bases in between. CDR3 length: 17 amino acids. Germline V gene data show CDR1 as MGHRA and CDR2 as YSYEKL. The CDR3 spells CASSQYSGVGGNQPQHF. The CDR3 nucleotides read TGCGCCAGCAGCCAATATTCAGGGGTTGGGGGCAATCAGCCCCAGCATTTT.

The V call is TRBV27, the J call TRBJ1-6, with D possibly matching TRBD1 (6 bases). Germline V CDR1 and CDR2: MNHEY, SMNVEV (reference sequence). Trimming took 0 bases from V and 6 from J, leaving 9 bases between them. The CDR3 runs 15 residues. CDR3 amino acids: CASSLSRGGNSPLHF. The CDR3 region has the DNA TGTGCCAGCAGTTTATCGAGGGGGGGTAATTCACCCCTCCACTTT.

The chain is built from TRBV15 and TRBJ2-5; the D gene is possibly TRBD1 (5 bases). This CDR3 is built from 14 residues. V was pared by 1 base and J by 4 bases, with 10 bases between. Germline V CDR1 and CDR2: LNHNV, YYDKDF (reference sequence). The chain's CDR3 is CATSRADSGETQYF. The CDR3 nucleotides read TGTGCCACCAGCAGAGCTGACAGTGGAGAGACCCAGTACTTC.

For this clone: The junction differs from germline at one of its ends, possibly a read error. This chain's CDR3 is CASRQDLSGLVSGELFF. The CDR3 nucleotides are TGCGCCAGCAGACAAGATCTTAGCGGGTTAGTTTCCGGGGAGCTGTTTTTT. The chain couples TRBV4-1 to TRBJ2-2, with TRBD2 matching over 7 bases. This CDR3 region has 17 residues. Germline V gene sequence: CDR1 MGHRA, CDR2 YSYEKL.

The chain is built from TRBV4-1 and TRBJ2-7; 7 bases map to TRBD1. This CDR3 has 19 amino acids. J gave up 2 bases and V 0 bases, and 16 bases lay outside the gene matches. Germline CDR1 reads MGHRA; CDR2 reads YSYEKL. The CDR3 loop reads CASSQDGFDPTGLTYEQYF. Written as DNA, the CDR3 is TGCGCCAGCAGCCAAGACGGGTTTGACCCGACAGGGCTCACCTACGAGCAGTACTTC.

The chain joins TRBV7-2 to TRBJ2-7; TRBD2 aligns across 12 bases. The V segment lost 7 bases and the J segment 6 bases; nucleotides outside the gene matches: 10. There are 15 residues in the CDR3. The germline V gene has CDR1 SGHTA and CDR2 FQGNSA. CDR3 coding DNA: TGTGCCAGCATCCCGGGACTAGCGGGTCGATCCGAGCAGTACTTC. Encoded protein: CASIPGLAGRSEQYF.

On this clone itself: The same CDR3 can be traced to other DNA sequences in this sample. This chain joins TRBV6-5 and TRBJ2-3; 10 bases line up with TRBD1. The CDR3 is 13 amino acids. Looked up from germline, CDR1 is MNHEY and CDR2 is SVGAGI. The junction had 2 bases not matched to a gene; V was cut back by 5 bases and J by 6 bases. CDR3 amino acids: CASSLGQGDTQYF. As DNA, the CDR3 is TGTGCCAGCAGTCTGGGACAGGGGGATACGCAGTATTTT.

The V call is TRBV4-3, the J call TRBJ2-3; 7 bases are a match to TRBD2. After removal of 0 bases from V and 1 base from J, the junction contained 4 bases not matched to a gene. Germline CDR1 reads LGHNA; CDR2 reads YSLEER. The CDR3 is made up of 16 amino acids. The CDR3 region has the DNA TGCGCCAGCAGCCAAGATTACGCGGGAGGCACAGATACGCAGTATTTT. The encoded protein is CASSQDYAGGTDTQYF.

The CDR3 loop reads CASSTGAEAFF. The CDR3 DNA reads as TGTGCCAGCTCTACCGGCGCTGAAGCTTTCTTT. The chain couples TRBV19 to TRBJ1-1; D remains unclear. V lost 9 bases, J lost 6 bases, and 11 bases lay in between. This CDR3 contains 11 residues. Germline V gene lookup returns CDR1 LNHDA and CDR2 SQIVND (reference sequence).

This clone occurred once. The chain is built from TRBV2 and TRBJ2-7, with D possibly called TRBD1 or TRBD2 (5 bases each). Germline V CDR1 and CDR2: SNHLY, FYNNEI. V was cut by 3 bases and J by 0 bases, with 12 bases left in between. This CDR3 contains 15 residues. In nucleotides, the CDR3 is TGTGCCAGCAGTGACCGGGACGAGAGCTCCTACGAGCAGTACTTC. Protein sequence: CASSDRDESSYEQYF.

This chain joins TRBV6-1 and TRBJ2-7; D possibly corresponds to TRBD2 (5 bases). The V and J ends lost 8 bases and 2 bases respectively, with 16 bases between them. The germline V gene encodes CDR1 MNHNS and CDR2 SASEGT. The CDR3 is made up of 14 amino acids. This CDR3 is CASALSGVAYEQYF. CDR3 coding DNA: TGTGCCAGCGCTTTATCCGGGGTGGCCTACGAGCAGTACTTC.

The genes are TRBV11-1 and TRBJ2-1, with 14 bases fitting TRBD2. V gave up 3 bases and J gave up 8 bases; unmatched junction bases: 9. Germline CDR1 reads SGHAT; CDR2 reads FQDESV (reference sequence). This CDR3 is built from 17 residues. The CDR3 spells CASSFRTSGGPWDEQFF. In DNA form, the CDR3 reads TGTGCCAGCAGCTTTCGGACTAGCGGGGGGCCATGGGATGAGCAGTTCTTC.

About this clone itself: Within the sample, other DNA sequences also encode this same CDR3. The rearrangement uses TRBV9 and TRBJ1-5; D remains ambiguous. Trimming took 0 bases from V and 2 from J, leaving 3 bases between them. In germline, CDR1 is SGDLS, CDR2 YYNGEE. The CDR3 has 13 residues. CDR3 sequence: CASSVAGNQPQHF. For the CDR3, the DNA is TGTGCCAGCAGCGTAGCAGGCAATCAGCCCCAGCATTTT. Drawing the rest from reference TRBV9 and TRBJ1-5, the complete variable domain is DSGVTQTPKHLITATGQRVTLRCSPRSGDLSVYWYQQSLDQGLQFLIQYYNGEERAKGNILERFSAQQFPDLHSELNLSSLELGDSALYFCASSVAGNQPQHFGDGTRLSIL.

The chain uses TRBV5-1 and TRBJ2-7, with 8 bases lining up with TRBD1. Germline V gives CDR1 SGHRS, CDR2 YFSETQ. The CDR3 length is 14 residues. After removal of 4 bases from V and 6 bases from J, the junction contained 9 bases not matched to a gene. CDR3 loop: CASSESGQAIEQYF. CDR3 bases: TGCGCCAGCAGCGAGTCGGGACAGGCGATCGAGCAGTACTTC.

V and J are TRBV2 and TRBJ2-7, with D possibly being TRBD1 or TRBD2 (5 bases each). Trimming took off 7 bases at V and 2 bases at J, with 15 bases between the two ends. Germline V gives CDR1 SNHLY, CDR2 FYNNEI. This CDR3 region has 14 residues. The CDR3 DNA is TGTGCCAGCATCCCCCTCGGGACCACCTACGAGCAGTACTTC. Residues: CASIPLGTTYEQYF.

This sequence joins TRBV6-1 and TRBJ1-5; D is unresolved. V lost 1 base and J 16 bases, leaving 14 bases between the germline ends. CDR3 size: 12 residues. Germline CDR1 MNHNS, CDR2 SASEGT. CDR3 DNA: TGTGCCAGCAGTGAAGGGACCCTCGGAGTACATTTT. Amino acids: CASSEGTLGVHF.

This clone was seen once. V gene TRBV19 combines with J gene TRBJ1-2, with TRBD1 as a possible D gene (5 bases). Germline CDR1 is LNHDA and CDR2 is SQIVND (reference sequence). V lost 7 bases, J lost 0 bases, and 15 bases lay in between. The CDR3 totals 15 residues. The DNA for the CDR3 is TGTGCCAGTACCATGGGGCAAGGACCTAACTATGGCTACACCTTC. Amino acids: CASTMGQGPNYGYTF.

The genes are TRBV13 and TRBJ1-4; TRBD1 matches at 9 bases. The J segment lost 8 bases and the V segment lost 5 bases, leaving 15 bases of the junction unmatched. Looked up from germline, CDR1 is PRHDT and CDR2 is FYEKMQ (reference sequence). CDR3 length: 17 amino acids. The CDR3 coding sequence is TGTGCCAGCAGCCCGCCGGGACAGGGAGGGATTGAGGAAAAACTGTTTTTT. Translation gives CASSPPGQGGIEEKLFF. Supplemented by reference TRBV13 and TRBJ1-4, the full variable domain reads AAGVIQSPRHLIKEKRETATLKCYPIPRHDTVYWYQQGPGQDPQFLISFYEKMQSDKGSIPDRFSAQQFSDYHSELNMSSLELGDSALYFCASSPPGQGGIEEKLFFGSGTQLSVL.

The chain carries TRBV7-6 and TRBJ1-2, with a weak D call TRBD1 (5 bases). Germline V gene lookup returns CDR1 SGHVS and CDR2 FNYEAQ. The V gene lost 1 base and the J gene lost 2 bases, with 11 bases spanning the gap. There are 15 residues in the CDR3. The CDR3 DNA reads as TGTGCCAGCAGCTTAGACGGACACACCAACTATGGCTACACCTTC. It specifies CASSLDGHTNYGYTF.

The chain carries TRBV5-6 and TRBJ2-5; D may be TRBD1 (6 bases). The germline CDR1 and CDR2 sequences are SGHDT and YYEEEE. V lost 0 bases, J lost 6 bases, and 15 bases lay in between. CDR3 length equals 15 residues. The CDR3 nucleotides read TGTGCCAGCAGCTTGGGGCAGGGGTTTTGGAAGACCCAGTACTTC. Its translation: CASSLGQGFWKTQYF.